These T cell receptor beta chains were read from a single sample in a study of cytomegalovirus exposure and HLA in healthy donors. The data were produced by immunoSEQ multiplex PCR, yet TCRdb's version contains in-frame clones alone and is incomplete. The table includes about 130,000 clones, around four fifths detected once. Sequenced input: PBMCs. These receptors all come from a man aged 18 to 35 in good health and CMV-seropositive. The CDR3 runs from the conserved cysteine through the conserved F or W. A D gene is named only where the DNA matches it firmly. Rows give clone size only sometimes, using once, few, many, or a class for an expanded clone.

CDR3nt	CDR3aa	d_gene	j_gene	abundance	v_gene
TGTGCCAGCAGTGATCAGGGGGCGCGGACGTACGGCAATCAGCCCCAGCATTTT	CASSDQGARTYGNQPQHF	TRBD1	TRBJ1-5	.	TRBV2
TGCGCCAGCAGCCAAGTGGTTACAGGGGGCTATGGCTACACCTTC	CASSQVVTGGYGYTF	TRBD1	TRBJ1-2	.	TRBV4-1
TGTGCCAGCAGTGCGGGCACAGATACGCAGTATTTT	CASSAGTDTQYF	.	TRBJ2-3	.	TRBV6-4
TGTGCCTCAAGAGGGATGAGCTCCTACGAGCAGTACTTC	CASRGMSSYEQYF	.	TRBJ2-7	.	TRBV27
TGTGCCAGAAGCTTGCGGCAGGGTGGCATTGAAGCTTTCTTT	CARSLRQGGIEAFF	.	TRBJ1-1	.	TRBV5-3
TGTGCCAGCTATTTTGACAGGGGGCGCACTGAAGCTTTCTTT	CASYFDRGRTEAFF	TRBD1	TRBJ1-1	.	TRBV6-6
TGTGCCAGCAGCTCAGGACAGGGGGCGATCTCCTACGAGCAGTACTTC	CASSSGQGAISYEQYF	TRBD1	TRBJ2-7	.	TRBV13
TGTGCCAGCAGCGTAGTAGTTAGCGGCACAGATACGCAGTATTTT	CASSVVVSGTDTQYF	.	TRBJ2-3	once	TRBV9
TGTGCCAGCAGCCGAGGGACTAGCAATTCAAATGAGCAGTTCTTC	CASSRGTSNSNEQFF	TRBD2	TRBJ2-1	.	TRBV7-3
TGTGCCAGCAGCTCTATCGACAGGAAATTTTCTGAAGCTTTCTTT	CASSSIDRKFSEAFF	.	TRBJ1-1	.	TRBV5-4
TGTGCCAGCAGTGGCCTCCAATTCAATCAGCCCCAGCATTTT	CASSGLQFNQPQHF	.	TRBJ1-5	few	TRBV27
TGTGCCATCAGTGCTTCACCGGGACAGGGAGAAGAGACCCAGTACTTC	CAISASPGQGEETQYF	TRBD1	TRBJ2-5	.	TRBV10-3
TGTGCCAGCAGTCAATCCGCGACAGGGGACGAGCAGTACTTC	CASSQSATGDEQYF	TRBD1	TRBJ2-7	.	TRBV27
TGCGCCAGCAGCTTGACCTACTCGACAGTCAAAGAGACCCAGTACTTC	CASSLTYSTVKETQYF	.	TRBJ2-5	.	TRBV5-1